This entry describes one TCR beta chain. Its antigen remains undetermined. The record originates from a study of cytomegalovirus exposure and HLA in healthy donors (TCRdb year 2017). About the study as a whole: An earlier analysis of more than 550 of the donors reported 250 to 300 Gb of sequence data and 95 million to 130 million unique TCR beta sequences obtained from about 179 million T cells. The study was designed to test whether signatures of past pathogen exposure could be identified by cataloging public T cell receptors. To decide whether each TCR beta V gene segment behaved as functional or pseudogenic, an earlier analysis of several hundred of the donors relied on high-throughput TCR beta sequencing. Both class I and class II loci were covered by HLA typing, at four-digit resolution. Along with the approximately 650-subject first cohort, a separate validation cohort of over 90 different subjects was used. An early release that covered about 600 HLA-typed donors contained around 300 gigabases of sequencing data and about 84 million unique TCR sequences. A later analysis re-analyzed previously published TCR beta repertoires from 650 to 800 donors and added high-resolution HLA genotyping to study TCR occurrence patterns. Donor age, sex, ethnicity and CMV serostatus were compiled together with the repertoire data. A later genetic analysis took genome-wide SNP genotypes for about 65% of the 666 donors and used that subset as a discovery cohort. Every discovery cohort repertoire had been produced on one sequencing platform. In the later analysis, no new phenotypic data were used to find candidate immune exposures; instead, reliance was placed on TCR beta sequences and their occurrence across donors. Of the 350 to 450 genotyped donors, over 65% fell in the genetic ancestry cluster associated with self-reported Caucasian donors. Because of strong linkage in the cohort, roughly five DR-DQ haplotypes were treated as single units for association and clustering. Using immunosequencing, the study profiled T cell repertoires from 500 to 800 subjects and related those repertoires to cytomegalovirus serostatus. Typing coverage differed by locus: A, B, C, DRB1 and DQB1 were typed in roughly 620-630 donors, DQA1 in 522, DPA1 in roughly 590, and DPB1 in around 490. On average, over 200,000 unique TCR beta nucleotide sequences were sequenced per donor among 350 to 400 genotyped donors of the cohort, with 15% to 20% of those sequences being non-productive. To predict cytomegalovirus infection status, the study combined high-throughput TCR immunosequencing, statistical association of individual TCRs with disease status, and machine learning.

Overall study results and their limits: Because HLA typing was missing for some donors at each locus, association tests included only the typed subset. Some IMGT-functional V segments, including TRBV6-2 and TRBV6-3, could not be distinguished by the 87-base-pair reads and were therefore excluded. Assigning TCR associations to individual alleles was difficult when HLA alleles, especially DR and DQ, strongly co-occurred. The cohort was sequenced for TCR beta chains only, and without alpha or paired-chain data the features that could be detected were limited. In vitro tests confirmed that three of the cytomegalovirus-associated TCR beta chains recognize cytomegalovirus antigens. In a later genetic analysis, a missense DCLRE1C variant was associated with V-gene and J-gene trimming of TCR beta chains, and the association was replicated in an independent cohort. Because counts were too low, roughly 17 rarely observed V segments, including chromosome 9 orphons, were left out of the earlier analysis of some 640 of the donors. The authors suggested that the approach could potentially be extended to other disease states and immunological phenotypes. At a false discovery rate of 0.05, a later analysis linked some 18,000 TCR beta sequences to specific HLA alleles. Roughly uniform sequencing depth across donors was assumed in presence/absence analyses, although this assumption may not hold. CMV serostatus was the only immune exposure information available for the cohort. In the study, 164 TCR beta chains were listed as associated with cytomegalovirus. Cytomegalovirus status was reported to be diagnosed by the classifier with high specificity and sensitivity in both the original and validation cohorts. According to a later analysis, TCR association rates differed among HLA loci, with DRB1 alleles showing the most associated TCRs and HLA-C alleles showing the fewest. A later analysis found that HLA-associated TCR beta chains were more clonally expanded and had lower generation probabilities than equally common non-associated chains. According to a later analysis, parvovirus B19, influenza, CMV and Epstein-Barr virus appeared linked to several top co-occurrence clusters. In an earlier analysis of approximately 600 of the donors, most TCR beta V segments were observed in productive rearrangements about 87% or about 30% of the time, broadly matching IMGT annotations. Linkage disequilibrium might explain the correlated functional status among segregating V segments, but an unknown experimental factor could not be excluded. According to a later analysis, most CMV-associated TCR beta chains appeared to be HLA-restricted, and the HLA associations seemed to be driven largely by CMV exposure. Compared with the roughly 720-donor mean, donors in an Asian-associated ancestry cluster had fewer N-insertions in productive TCRs, according to a later genetic analysis. Most TCR sequences were seen in very few donors, while some public TCRs were found in many individuals. A further reported finding was that TCR beta sequences accurately predicted the HLA-A and HLA-B alleles for most subjects in the first cohort. A group of highly shared sequence variants was considered likely to be a technical artifact of the sequencing pipeline.

In total, 666 healthy bone marrow donors made up the cohort. At the time of sampling, all cohort members were nominally healthy, though unrecorded immune exposures were likely present. The donor tested CMV seropositive and was one of the 289 seropositive cohort members. A peripheral blood sample was provided by each donor, and peripheral blood mononuclear cells were used for TCR beta sequencing. The Qiagen DNeasy Blood Extraction Kit was used to extract genomic DNA from the blood cell samples. The germline V gene supplies CDR1 SGHDN and CDR2 FVKESK. V is pared back by 4 bases and J by 4 bases, with 7 bases lying between the germline termini. The CDR3 numbers 13 residues from cysteine through phenylalanine. The kept DNA is CDR3 alone, 39 bases in frame from the first base. The library came from the immunoSEQ multiplex PCR assay. The multiplex PCR relied on a mix of 60 forward primers for TCR Vbeta segments and 13 reverse primers for TCR Jbeta segments. The CDR3 region of rearranged TCR beta genes was amplified from genomic DNA with a multiplex PCR assay. The Illumina HiSeq System was used to sequence the amplified TCR beta libraries as 87-base-pair reads. From the authors' description of their analysis: In a later analysis, some 80 million unique TCR beta chains were counted across the 500 to 850 repertoires, and approximately 9.9 million of these chains were shared by at least two donors. Raw reads were error-corrected and collapsed into unique sequences by a nearest-neighbor algorithm in which closely related sequences were merged to remove PCR and sequencing errors. CDR3 sequences were aligned to IMGT reference sequences to assign V, D and J gene segments. Each retained sequence needed at least a six-nucleotide match to both a V gene segment and a J gene segment. A rearrangement was called productive if the CDR3 had no stop codons and remained in frame with V and J, and every other rearrangement was called non-productive. CDR3 was defined according to IMGT convention as the region running from the second conserved V-encoded cysteine to the conserved J-encoded phenylalanine. Sequences without an unambiguous match to a single V gene segment were excluded from the earlier analysis of over 500 of the donors. In an earlier analysis of some 590 of the donors, a V segment was called functional when productive rearrangements were above 56.7%, and segregating when the standard deviation between donors exceeded 5%. A statistical classification framework was built for diagnosing cytomegalovirus status from the catalog of TCR beta chain sequences. A later analysis assigned V and J genes by comparing TCR nucleotide sequences with IMGT/GENE-DB human TR gene sequences. A later analysis assigned CDR3 sequences and most-parsimonious VDJ recombination scenarios with the TCRdist pipeline. In a later analysis, each TCR beta chain was defined by its CDR3 amino acid sequence together with its V-gene family, and reads lacking a unique V-gene family were excluded. A later analysis removed 500 to 600 highly shared, low-generation-probability nucleotide sequences to deal with suspected cross-contamination and a sequencing artifact. In a later analysis, a clonal expansion index for each public chain was calculated from normalized within-repertoire ranks of inferred template counts. Generation probabilities in a later analysis came from a VDJ recombination model fitted to out-of-frame rearrangements, and those results were checked against IGoR. In a later analysis, hypergeometric tests were used to score TCR-TCR, TCR-HLA and TCR-CMV co-occurrence, with a repertoire-size bias correction applied to TCR pairs. To estimate false discovery rates, a later analysis permuted the HLA or CMV assignments 20 times. In a later analysis, co-occurring TCRs were grouped with DBSCAN, and TCRdist sequence similarity was added when clustering was performed within HLA-allele-positive subsets. Repertoires with fewer than 30,000 or more than 120,000 public chains were left out of co-occurrence clustering, as were about five repertoires with anomalous nucleotide sharing. The table comes from immuneACCESS by way of TCRdb, which keeps in-frame sequences with V and J called. Part of the clones is missing from these tables; in studies checked, under half for an unresolved V gene and the rest for unknown reasons. The DNA was the basis for D and trimming; V, J and clone size are from that table. This sample's table lists tens of thousands of clones. The ten largest clones take up 15% to 17% of the sample.

The chain is made from TRBV14 and TRBJ2-2; the D gene remains uncertain. This TCR was recovered from a man aged 50 to 59 in good health and CMV-seropositive. What was sequenced was PBMCs. The DNA is as follows: TGTGCCAGCAGCCCCAGGCTCACCGGGGAGCTGTTTTTT. The encoded protein is CASSPRLTGELFF.